This is a list of T cell receptor beta chains from one sample in a study of cytomegalovirus exposure and HLA in healthy donors. The data were produced by immunoSEQ multiplex PCR, yet TCRdb's version contains in-frame clones alone and is incomplete. The repertoire holds about 200,000 clones, 86% seen once, with less than 0.35% in the top ten. The specimen sequenced was PBMCs. These TCRs come from a woman in her thirties in good health and CMV-seronegative. CDR3s include the opening cysteine and the closing phenylalanine or tryptophan.

>TRBJ2-1|TRBV2
CASSDRRDYNEQFF
>TRBJ2-7|TRBV2
CASSRRSGSRIEQYF
>TRBJ1-1|TRBV2
CASSERTGANTEAFF
>TRBJ2-1|TRBV19
CASSISSGSIYNEQFF
>TRBJ2-7|TRBV28
CASRLGQPTYEQYF
>TRBJ2-2|TRBV5-1
CASSLVPGEVTGELFF
>TRBJ2-1|TRBV28
CASSPGGYGGLRNEQFF
>TRBJ2-7|TRBV19
CASSMWTGDYEQYF
>TRBJ2-1|TRBV11-3
CASSLDRLAQQFF
>TRBJ2-1|TRBV5-1
CASSLELGGDEQFF
>TRBJ2-2|TRBV2
CASSQDRGLNTGELFF
>TRBJ2-7|TRBV5-1
CASSEDSLYEQYF
>TRBJ2-2|TRBV7-9
CASSLYAVPGELFF
>TRBJ2-1|TRBV13
CASSLPTTRNNEQFF
>TRBJ2-1|TRBV15
CATSRDPTGNDEQFF
>TRBJ2-3|TRBV15
CATSRALPGQATDTQYF
>TRBJ1-1|TRBV6-1
CASGTMGGWDTEAFF
>TRBJ2-3|TRBV13
CASSSLAGSTDTQYF
>TRBJ1-1|TRBV11-2
CASSPPGGTEAFF
>TRBJ2-2|TRBV28
CASYSGGDAGELFF
>TRBJ2-7|TRBV28
CASSFFDLGQPTYEQYF
>TRBJ1-1|TRBV4-1
CASSQDGPTGRTEAFF
>TRBJ2-5|TRBV5-3
CARSQGGVQETQYF
>TRBJ2-7|TRBV9
CASSVRDRGYEQYF